This T cell receptor beta chain was captured by sequencing in a study of blood T cell repertoires in COVID-19. Germline V gene sequence: CDR1 SGHAT, CDR2 FQNNGV. Trimming left V 0 bases short and J 3 bases short, with 11 bases between. The CDR3 sequence is 16 residues long. Using immunoSEQ multiplex PCR, the repertoire was profiled, and TCRdb retains in-frame clones only, with some absent. This table has more than 100,000 clones, 85% appearing once. This sequence was found in an elderly man with acute or convalescent COVID-19. V and J are TRBV11-2 and TRBJ2-2, with D tentatively TRBD1 (6 bases). The sequencing sample was made of peripheral blood. This chain's CDR3 is CASSLEGQMYTGELFF. DNA for the CDR3: TGTGCCAGCAGCTTAGAGGGACAAATGTACACCGGGGAGCTGTTTTTT.